This paragraph covers one T cell receptor beta chain sequence. Sequenced by immunoSEQ multiplex PCR; TCRdb stores in-frame clones only, minus some. The repertoire holds approximately 500,000 clones, with around nine tenths as singletons. Treatment of the sample: over 15 received Ad26.COV2.S at low or high dose, single or two shots; 5 received placebo; per-sample allocation not given. Collection of samples fell on day 63 after the first vaccine or placebo injection. Germline CDR1 and CDR2: LNHDA and SQIVND (reference sequence). The CDR3 runs to 14 residues. V dropped 6 bases and J dropped 2; count of bases not matched to a gene: 4. This specimen belongs to a study of Ad26.COV2.S vaccination and SARS-CoV-2 variants.

This chain connects TRBV19 to TRBJ2-7, with 10 positions matching TRBD1. The sequence was collected from a person between 18 and 60 years old who received the Ad26.COV2.S COVID-19 vaccine or a placebo. The sequencing used peripheral blood, collected in a trial of Ad26.COV2.S vaccine versus placebo. The CDR3 coding sequence is TGTGCCAGTAGCCGACAGGGGGCCACCTACGAGCAGTACTTC. Its protein is CASSRQGATYEQYF.